This record covers a single T cell receptor beta chain. This record comes from a study of OX40 agonist ivuxolimab in advanced cancers. Looking at the study overall: Patients enrolled in dose escalation were diagnosed with hepatocellular carcinoma, melanoma, renal cell or head and neck cancer.

Some clones are missing from TCRdb's copy, which holds only in-frame ones; the method was immunoSEQ multiplex PCR. The sample holds fewer than 80,000 clones; 75% to 90% are singletons and the top ten take 3.4%. Germline V lookup: CDR1 MNHNS, CDR2 SASEGT. V dropped 5 bases and J dropped 8 bases, with 12 bases sitting between them. The CDR3 runs to 13 residues. This receptor was taken from an adult with an advanced solid tumor such as melanoma, head and neck, liver or kidney cancer. The material sequenced was CD4+ or CD8+ T cells sorted from blood, taken in a trial of the OX40 agonist ivuxolimab. The V call is TRBV6-1, the J call TRBJ1-4, with D perhaps matching TRBD1 (6 bases). This CDR3 is CASSRDIREKLFF. Here the CDR3 DNA reads TGTGCCAGCAGTAGGGACATTCGAGAAAAACTGTTTTTT.